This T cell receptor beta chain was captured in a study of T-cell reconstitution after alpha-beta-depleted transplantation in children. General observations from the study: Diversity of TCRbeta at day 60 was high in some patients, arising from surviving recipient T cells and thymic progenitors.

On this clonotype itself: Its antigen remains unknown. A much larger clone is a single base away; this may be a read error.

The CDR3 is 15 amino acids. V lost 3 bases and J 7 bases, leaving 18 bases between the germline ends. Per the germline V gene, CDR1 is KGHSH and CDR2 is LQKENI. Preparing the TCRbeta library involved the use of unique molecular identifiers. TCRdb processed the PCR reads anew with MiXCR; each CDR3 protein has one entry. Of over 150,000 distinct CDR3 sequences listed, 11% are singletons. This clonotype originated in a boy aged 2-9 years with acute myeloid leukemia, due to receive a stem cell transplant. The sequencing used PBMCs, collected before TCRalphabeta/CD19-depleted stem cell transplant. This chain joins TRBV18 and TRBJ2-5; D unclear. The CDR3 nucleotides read TGTGCCAGCTCACCGTCTGATGGGCAAAAAGGGACCCAGTACTTC. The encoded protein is CASSPSDGQKGTQYF.